Shown below are 20 T cell receptor beta chains from a single sample sequenced in a study of shared clonotypes between healthy human individuals. Sequencing was performed with immunoSEQ multiplex PCR; in TCRdb, only in-frame clones are kept and a portion is missing. Of roughly 2 million clones in the sample, almost 96% were seen once. Input material: naive CD4+ T cells sorted from blood. Subset indicated: CD45RA+ positively selected. Receptors were obtained from a young man in good health.

The chain recombines TRBV30 with TRBJ2-7; possibly TRBD2 for D (5 bases). This CDR3 spans 14 amino acids. Trimming cost V 3 bases and J 6 bases, with 18 bases left between them. The germline gives CDR1 GTSNPN, CDR2 SVGIG (reference sequence). CDR3 sequence reads: CAWSGLGERSEQYF. DNA for the CDR3: TGTGCCTGGAGCGGCCTCGGGGAGAGAAGCGAGCAGTACTTC. The whole variable domain, remainder taken from reference TRBV30 and TRBJ2-7, is SQTIHQWPATLVQPVGSPLSLECTVEGTSNPNLYWYRQAAGRGLQLLFYSVGIGQISSEVPQNLSASRPQDRQFILSSKKLLLSDSGFYLCAWSGLGERSEQYFGPGTRLTVT.

The CDR3 nucleotides are TGTGCCTGGACTTGGTCGGAACGAGCCTACGAGCAGTACTTC. Protein: CAWTWSERAYEQYF. The V and J genes are TRBV30 and TRBJ2-7; D unresolved. The CDR3 length is 14 residues. Trimming removed 4 bases from V and 2 bases from J, with 15 bases in between. Germline CDR1 and CDR2: GTSNPN and SVGIG (reference sequence).

The chain employs TRBV4-1 and TRBJ1-6, with a tentative D call TRBD1 (5 bases). The CDR3 runs to 14 residues. Germline V gene sequence: CDR1 MGHRA, CDR2 YSYEKL. Trimming left V 5 bases short and J 6 bases short, with 11 bases between. CDR3 region: CASSGPGPNSPLHF. The CDR3 DNA follows: TGCGCCAGCAGCGGGCCGGGGCCTAATTCACCCCTCCACTTT.

This chain uses TRBV28 with TRBJ1-1; no clear D gene. Germline V gene lookup returns CDR1 MDHEN and CDR2 SYDVKM. The CDR3 loop spans 14 amino acids. Trimming removed 2 bases at V and 3 bases at J, with 10 bases between. In DNA, the CDR3 is TGTGCCAGCAGTTTACCACTAGGCTACACTGAAGCTTTCTTT. Translated, it gives CASSLPLGYTEAFF.

The chain uses TRBV4-1 and TRBJ1-4; D call uncertain. The CDR3 extends over 17 amino acids. Germline V gene sequence: CDR1 MGHRA, CDR2 YSYEKL. With 3 bases removed from V and 7 bases from J, the gap between germline ends came to 21 bases. The CDR3 is CASSQQANRGKGEKLFF. CDR3 in DNA: TGCGCCAGCAGCCAGCAAGCGAATCGGGGAAAGGGTGAAAAACTGTTTTTT.

The chain links TRBV6-6 to TRBJ1-6; D may be TRBD1 (5 bases). Trimming left V 4 bases short and J 5 bases short, with 9 bases between. This CDR3 spans 14 amino acids. Germline-derived CDR1 and CDR2 are MNHNY and SVGAGI (reference sequence). The CDR3 loop reads CASSFQGDNSPLHF. The CDR3 nucleotides read TGTGCCAGCAGTTTCCAGGGTGATAATTCACCCCTCCACTTT.

The chain is built from TRBV30 and TRBJ1-2; D is possibly TRBD1 (5 bases). The germline V gene has CDR1 GTSNPN and CDR2 SVGIG (reference sequence). V lost 4 bases and J 2 bases, leaving 14 bases between the germline ends. The CDR3 is 14 amino acids. CDR3 sequence reads: CAWNTPWGNYGYTF. CDR3 DNA: TGTGCCTGGAATACTCCATGGGGGAACTATGGCTACACCTTC.

This chain links TRBV18 with TRBJ1-3; tentative D call: TRBD1 (5 bases). The CDR3 covers 13 residues. The V end lost 4 bases, the J end lost 5 bases, and 9 bases lay between the germline ends. Germline lookup yields CDR1 KGHSH and CDR2 LQKENI. CDR3 protein: CASSLDSRNTIYF. The CDR3, as DNA: TGTGCCAGCTCACTTGACAGTAGAAACACCATATATTTT.

V and J are TRBV5-1 and TRBJ2-6, with D possibly being TRBD1 or TRBD2 (6 bases each). Germline V CDR1 and CDR2: SGHRS, YFSETQ. The CDR3 extends over 16 amino acids. V gave up 4 bases and J gave up 8 bases, with 19 bases separating them. The CDR3 nucleotides read TGCGCCAGCAGCGTGACAGGTTTGAGCGGGTCCAACGTCCTGACTTTC. It yields the protein CASSVTGLSGSNVLTF.

The V call is TRBV19, the J call TRBJ2-2, with D tentatively TRBD2 (6 bases). CDR1 is LNHDA, CDR2 SQIVND, per germline (reference sequence). The CDR3 extends over 14 amino acids. V lost 9 bases and J 4 bases, leaving 15 bases between the germline ends. The CDR3 protein is CASDSGGRTGELFF. The CDR3 DNA is TGTGCCAGCGACAGTGGAGGGCGCACCGGGGAGCTGTTTTTT.

The sample holds one count of this clone. This sequence joins TRBV27 and TRBJ1-2; 7 nucleotides agree with TRBD1. The CDR3 extends over 14 amino acids. The V segment lost 4 bases and the J segment 5 bases; nucleotides outside the gene matches: 7. The germline V gene encodes CDR1 MNHEY and CDR2 SMNVEV (reference sequence). In DNA form, the CDR3 reads TGTGCCAGCAGTTCCAGGGGGAGTTCTTATGGCTACACCTTC. Its translation is CASSSRGSSYGYTF.

The chain uses TRBV30 and TRBJ1-3; the match to TRBD1 covers 7 bases. CDR3 length equals 13 residues. With 5 bases clipped from V and 4 bases from J, the junction kept 5 bases outside the gene matches. Germline V gives CDR1 GTSNPN, CDR2 SVGIG (reference sequence). The CDR3 bases are TGTGCCTGGTCGCCGGACAGGGGAAACACCATATATTTT. It translates to CAWSPDRGNTIYF.

About this clone itself: Other nucleotide sequences from this sample produce the same CDR3. The gene calls are TRBV2 and TRBJ2-2; D not resolved. Deletions cut 6 bases from V and 7 bases from J, with 6 bases between. The CDR3 has 11 amino acids. Germline V gene data show CDR1 as SNHLY and CDR2 as FYNNEI. CDR3 DNA sequence: TGTGCCAGCAGGGGGAACGGGGAGCTGTTTTTT. Translated: CASRGNGELFF.

The chain combines TRBV23-1 with TRBJ2-1, with TRBD2 identical over 12 bases. TRBV23-1 is labeled an ORF, and its function is uncertain. J was trimmed by 7 bases and V by 6 bases; bases with no gene match: 16. The CDR3 length is 18 residues. The CDR3 DNA sequence: TGCGCCAGCAGCCGTATAACCCTCCTAGCGGGGGGGCATAATGAGCAGTTCTTC. Encoded protein: CASSRITLLAGGHNEQFF.

The chain employs TRBV18 and TRBJ1-2; no reliable D call. V lost 3 bases and J lost 4, with 9 bases in between. Germline CDR1 is KGHSH and CDR2 is LQKENI. The CDR3 length is 13 residues. The DNA of the CDR3 is TGTGCCAGCTCACCTCTAAGCAGCTATGGCTACACCTTC. It translates to CASSPLSSYGYTF. The whole variable domain, remainder taken from reference TRBV18 and TRBJ1-2, is NAGVMQNPRHLVRRRGQEARLRCSPMKGHSHVYWYRQLPEEGLKFMVYLQKENIIDESGMPKERFSAEFPKEGPSILRIQQVVRGDSAAYFCASSPLSSYGYTFGSGTRLTVV.

The V call is TRBV6-5, the J call TRBJ2-1; 10 nucleotides match TRBD2. Looked up from germline, CDR1 is MNHEY and CDR2 is SVGAGI. V shed 3 bases, J shed 9 bases, and the junction held 11 bases outside the gene matches. The CDR3 length is 16 residues. This chain's CDR3 is CASSYFAGTSAVEQFF. DNA of the CDR3: TGTGCCAGCAGTTATTTCGCAGGGACTAGCGCGGTTGAGCAGTTCTTC.

This clone was observed a handful of times. The V call is TRBV29-1, the J call TRBJ1-1, with 8 positions matching TRBD1. Germline V gene lookup returns CDR1 SQVTM and CDR2 ANQGSEA. The CDR3 totals 12 residues. Trimming cost V 6 bases and J 5 bases; bases outside gene matches: 5. CDR3 sequence (DNA): TGCAGCGTCCACAGGGGGAGGACTGAAGCTTTCTTT. Its protein product is CSVHRGRTEAFF.

This clone has a single count. The J gene is TRBJ1-1, the V gene TRBV4-1; no definite D call. There are 15 residues in the CDR3. Germline V lookup: CDR1 MGHRA, CDR2 YSYEKL. V lost 2 bases and J lost 1, with 11 bases in between. CDR3 amino acids: CASSQRAGWNTEAFF. For the CDR3, the DNA is TGCGCCAGCAGCCAACGTGCGGGTTGGAACACTGAAGCTTTCTTT.

The chain joins TRBV7-8 to TRBJ1-5; 9 nucleotides align to TRBD1. V was clipped by 3 bases and J by 9 bases; unmatched bases: 0. The CDR3 has 12 residues. Germline loops: CDR1 SGHVS, CDR2 FQNEAQ. CDR3 nucleotides: TGTGCCAGCAGCTTGGGACAGGGGCCCCAGCATTTT. It yields the protein CASSLGQGPQHF.

V gene TRBV5-1 combines with J gene TRBJ2-7; 8 nucleotides agree with TRBD1. This CDR3 contains 14 residues. The junction had 11 bases not matched to a gene; V was cut back by 5 bases and J by 7 bases. Germline lookup yields CDR1 SGHRS and CDR2 YFSETQ. The CDR3 loop is CASRIGQGTSEQYF. The CDR3 coding sequence is TGCGCCAGCAGGATAGGACAGGGCACTTCGGAGCAGTACTTC.